This T cell receptor beta chain was observed in a study of blood T cell repertoires in COVID-19. The overall study: From the United States, Italy and Spain came samples of acute and convalescent COVID-19.

Generated by immunoSEQ multiplex PCR, the TCRdb table keeps only in-frame clones and is missing some. The sample has fewer than 350,000 clones, 86% seen once; the top ten hold roughly 4%. V was pared by 0 bases and J by 9 bases, with 6 bases between. This CDR3 has 13 amino acids. Germline loops: CDR1 KGHSH, CDR2 LQKENI. This clone was seen once. Individuals aged roughly 18 to 100 years were recruited from roughly 23 US areas. This clonotype originated in a woman aged 40 to 55 with acute COVID-19. The specimen sequenced was PBMCs or T cells enriched from blood (not recorded which). The genes are TRBV18 and TRBJ1-6, with D unresolved. CDR3 region: CASSPPGVSPLHF. The CDR3 region has the DNA TGTGCCAGCTCACCACCGGGAGTTTCACCCCTCCACTTT.